Described below is a single T cell receptor beta chain sequence and its context. This clone was recorded only once. This clone's antigen is unknown. No base quality values were provided; no much bigger clone lies one nucleotide off. The immunoSEQ Assay, a bias-controlled multiplex PCR, was used to amplify TCRbeta CDR3 regions from genomic DNA. As for the authors' bioinformatics: Within the assay, amplification of reference gene primers was used to estimate how many nucleated cells each sample contained. Sequence reads were collapsed and filtered to measure the absolute abundance of every unique TCRbeta CDR3 rearrangement. Productive Simpson clonality was computed per sample as the square root of Simpson's diversity index over productive rearrangements. In TCRdb, the immuneACCESS table is reduced to in-frame sequences with V and J assigned. These tables do not hold every clone; where another copy was compared, an unresolved V gene accounts for under half, and the others remain unexplained. V and J calls and clone size are given by that table; D and trimming were obtained from the DNA. For this sample the table gives 68,000 or so clones, of which about 87% were detected only once. Roughly 2.3% of the sample goes to the ten largest clones.

Collaborating institutions collected whole blood in K2EDTA tubes following their own protocols. Collaborator samples were shipped for TCRbeta analysis as frozen whole blood, isolated PBMCs, or DNA extracted from either sample type. The CDR3 numbers 13 residues from cysteine through phenylalanine. Only the CDR3 portion is preserved as DNA: 39 bases, with reading frame beginning at the first base. V was cut back by 6 bases and J by 11 bases, leaving a gap of 19 bases between them. Based on the germline V gene (reference sequence), the CDR1 and CDR2 sequences are MNHEY and SMNVEV. This record comes from a study of blood T cell repertoires in COVID-19 (dated by TCRdb to the early 2020s). Background on the whole study: The collaborator samples originated in the United States, Italy and Spain and spanned the acute and convalescent phases of COVID-19. The prospective study material was composed of cDNA or gDNA derived from T cells, B-cell-depleted T cells, or PBMCs. The sample metadata nearly always contained a de-identified subject ID, COVID-19 status, age in years and sex. Samples were obtained from the ongoing ImmuneRACE study (first 160 participants) and from approximately 1,200 subjects provided by 6 global collaborators. A freely available public database, intended as a resource for researchers studying the immune response to SARS-CoV-2, is where the repertoires were released. HLA class I and class II types, where available, came from metadata supplied by the sample provider rather than from assay-based typing. Deeply sampled blood TCRbeta repertoires from subjects exposed to, actively infected with, or recovered from COVID-19 were included in the dataset.

Points the paper makes about the study in general: Clinical and demographic metadata were provided uncurated, with the amount varying by source and participant.

Sequenced input: peripheral blood. The V and J genes are TRBV27 and TRBJ1-1, and perhaps TRBD1 as D gene, on 5 matching bases. This receptor was obtained from a human donor in a cohort sampled during active COVID-19. The nucleotide sequence reads as follows: TGTGCCAGCAGACCCGGGCCGGGACTGGACGCTTTCTTT. It translates as CASRPGPGLDAFF.